The sequence of this T cell receptor beta chain was determined in a study of early T cells in non-severe SARS-CoV-2 infection. Overall study: Unsorted whole blood bulk RNA was sequenced, with unpaired chains.

MiXCR, run by TCRdb on the 5' RACE reads, gives a single entry per CDR3 protein. The sample shows under 60,000 distinct CDR3 sequences, roughly 10% of them seen only once. Looked up from germline, CDR1 is MNHNY and CDR2 is SVGAGI (reference sequence). Deletions cut 6 bases from V and 14 bases from J, with 14 bases between. The CDR3 extends over 11 amino acids. This clonotype was seen more than once but under ten times. This receptor was taken from an adult who was a healthcare worker with PCR-confirmed SARS-CoV-2 infection or an uninfected control (not recorded which). The chain is built from TRBV6-6 and TRBJ2-4; D may correspond to TRBD1 or TRBD2 (5 bases each). What was sequenced was whole blood. The CDR3 nucleotides read TGTGCCAGCAGGGGGGACGCCACAAAGTACTTC. Its translation: CASRGDATKYF.